The 18 T cell receptor beta chains presented below share a single source sample, sequenced in a study of cytomegalovirus exposure and HLA in healthy donors. TCRdb's copy holds only in-frame clones and misses some; the assay was immunoSEQ multiplex PCR. The sample includes hundreds of thousands of clones, 86% of them seen just once. Specimen: PBMCs. The receptors were sampled from a woman aged 18-29 years in good health and CMV-seronegative.

V is TRBV4-1 and J is TRBJ1-4; D is perhaps TRBD1 (5 bases). Trimming shortened V by 0 bases and J by 5 bases, and 10 bases separated the two germline ends. Germline CDR1 and CDR2: MGHRA and YSYEKL. This CDR3 has 15 amino acids. CDR3 protein: CASSQENRRNEKLFF. Here the CDR3 DNA reads TGCGCCAGCAGCCAAGAGAACAGGAGAAATGAAAAACTGTTTTTT.

V usage is TRBV6-1 and J usage is TRBJ2-7; no reliable D call. The CDR3 covers 14 residues. CDR1 and CDR2 (germline): MNHNS, SASEGT. The V gene lost 0 bases and the J gene lost 3 bases, with 9 bases spanning the gap. The CDR3 nucleotides are TGTGCCAGCAGTGAAGCTGGCAGTTACTACGAGCAGTACTTC. This gives the protein CASSEAGSYYEQYF.

Comment on this clone: The same CDR3 is also encoded by other DNA sequences in this sample. Written as DNA, the CDR3 is TGTGCCAGCAGTTCCGGGACAAGATACGAGCAGTACTTC. It is translated as CASSSGTRYEQYF. J is TRBJ2-7 and V is TRBV27; D might be TRBD1 (6 bases). The CDR3 length is 13 residues. V was shortened by 4 bases and J by 4 bases, with 11 bases between the two germline ends. CDR1 and CDR2 (germline): MNHEY, SMNVEV (reference sequence).

CDR3 sequence (DNA): TGTGCCAGCAGCAAAGAGGGTACGGGACAGGGGGCGTCGGGGAACTATGGCTACACCTTC. This codes for CASSKEGTGQGASGNYGYTF. The chain recombines TRBV21-1 with TRBJ1-2; the table's TRBD1 call for D was not verified on the DNA. TRBV21-1 is classified as a pseudogene. The CDR3 is made up of 20 amino acids.

The rearrangement uses TRBV7-9 and TRBJ2-2; 9 bases fit TRBD1. V shed 6 bases, J shed 4 bases, and the junction held 9 bases outside the gene matches. This CDR3 region has 16 residues. Germline CDR1 SEHNR, CDR2 FQNEAQ (reference sequence). In DNA form, the CDR3 reads TGTGCCAGCAGGGTTCGGGGACAGGGCATCACCGGGGAGCTGTTTTTT. Translating it yields CASRVRGQGITGELFF.

The chain recombines TRBV2 with TRBJ1-4, with a weak D call TRBD1 (5 bases). Germline loops: CDR1 SNHLY, CDR2 FYNNEI. V was clipped by 3 bases and J by 11 bases, with 16 bases between them. The CDR3 contains 14 residues. CDR3 nucleotide sequence: TGTGCCAGCAGTGAGGGGCGGCCGGTCGGGAAACTGTTTTTT. Amino acids: CASSEGRPVGKLFF. The complete variable domain, with remaining parts taken from reference TRBV2 and TRBJ1-4, reads EPEVTQTPSHQVTQMGQEVILRCVPISNHLYFYWYRQILGQKVEFLVSFYNNEISEKSEIFDDQFSVERPDGSNFTLKIRSTKLEDSAMYFCASSEGRPVGKLFFGSGTQLSVL.

The chain is built from TRBV6-4 and TRBJ1-2; possible D gene TRBD1, 5 bases. V dropped 6 bases and J dropped 6 bases, with 23 bases sitting between them. Germline V gene lookup returns CDR1 MRHNA and CDR2 SNTAGT. There are 16 residues in the CDR3. The CDR3: CASSPKSSGEGNGYTF. CDR3 nucleotides: TGTGCCAGCAGCCCCAAATCGTCGGGGGAGGGAAATGGCTACACCTTC.

The rearrangement uses TRBV18 and TRBJ2-5; TRBD2 might be the D (5 bases). Per the germline V gene, CDR1 is KGHSH and CDR2 is LQKENI. The CDR3 has 17 amino acids. The ends were cut back, 2 bases at V and 3 bases at J, with 19 bases in the middle. The CDR3, as DNA: TGTGCCAGCTCACCATTATCAGCGCAATCGGGGAAAGAGACCCAGTACTTC. Translated: CASSPLSAQSGKETQYF.

The chain combines TRBV5-1 with TRBJ2-1, with D possibly TRBD2 on 5 matching bases. The CDR3 is 15 residues long. Trimming cost V 3 bases and J 3 bases, with 13 bases left between them. CDR1 and CDR2 from the germline V gene are SGHRS and YFSETQ. CDR3 loop: CASSSSGTFYNEQFF. CDR3 nucleotides: TGCGCCAGCAGCTCCAGCGGAACCTTCTACAATGAGCAGTTCTTC.

The genes are TRBV19 and TRBJ2-3, with TRBD2 matching over 8 bases. J lost 6 bases, V lost 4 bases, and 9 bases had no gene match. Germline values: CDR1 LNHDA, CDR2 SQIVND (reference sequence). The CDR3 loop spans 15 amino acids. The CDR3 region has the DNA TGTGCCAGTAGTACCCCCTCGGGGGGGAAGGATACGCAGTATTTT. It yields the protein CASSTPSGGKDTQYF.

V gene TRBV27 combines with J gene TRBJ2-1; maybe TRBD1 (6 bases). The CDR3 runs 15 residues. Looked up from germline, CDR1 is MNHEY and CDR2 is SMNVEV (reference sequence). Trimming left V 5 bases short and J 8 bases short, with 19 bases between. CDR3 sequence reads: CASSPYPTGFDEQFF. The CDR3 nucleotides are TGTGCCAGCAGTCCCTACCCGACAGGTTTCGATGAGCAGTTCTTC.

Worth noting for this clone: This sample also contains other DNA sequences that code for the same CDR3. The J gene is TRBJ2-7, the V gene TRBV9; TRBD1 matches 8 bases. Trimming cost V 4 bases and J 2 bases; bases outside gene matches: 5. Germline V gene data show CDR1 as SGDLS and CDR2 as YYNGEE. The CDR3 has 14 amino acids. CDR3 coding DNA: TGTGCCAGCAGCCCCCGGACAGGGACCTACGAGCAGTACTTC. Its translation: CASSPRTGTYEQYF.

The sample holds one count of this clone. CDR3 coding DNA: TGTGCCAGCAGTTACGGGGGGTACACCGGGGAGCTGTTTTTT. This sequence encodes CASSYGGYTGELFF. The gene calls are TRBV6-5 and TRBJ2-2, with D possibly being TRBD2 (6 bases). Germline V gene data show CDR1 as MNHEY and CDR2 as SVGAGI. This CDR3 is 14 amino acids long. With 2 bases removed from V and 3 bases from J, the gap between germline ends came to 7 bases.

The chain combines TRBV19 with TRBJ1-5, with no clear D. The V end lost 2 bases, the J end lost 6 bases, and 11 bases lay between the germline ends. From germline, CDR1 is LNHDA and CDR2 SQIVND (reference sequence). This CDR3 is built from 14 residues. The CDR3 bases are TGTGCCAGTAGTATACCCGGGGATAGTCAGCCCCAGCATTTT. Protein: CASSIPGDSQPQHF.

This clone was recorded only once. This chain links TRBV27 with TRBJ1-3; no clear D. The CDR3 consists of 12 residues. Germline values: CDR1 MNHEY, CDR2 SMNVEV (reference sequence). Trimming stripped 9 bases from V and 7 bases from J, with 13 bases between. The CDR3 nucleotides are TGTGCCAGTTCTCCCAACGGGAACACCATATATTTT. The encoded protein is CASSPNGNTIYF.

The rearrangement uses TRBV5-1 and TRBJ1-4, with D unresolved. The CDR3 runs 12 residues. The ends were cut back, 0 bases at V and 8 bases at J, with 5 bases in the middle. The germline CDR1 and CDR2 sequences are SGHRS and YFSETQ. The CDR3 DNA is TGCGCCAGCAGCTTGGAGAGCGAAAAACTGTTTTTT. Its protein product is CASSLESEKLFF.

V usage is TRBV28 and J usage is TRBJ1-2; 8 nucleotides line up with TRBD1. Germline loops: CDR1 MDHEN, CDR2 SYDVKM. The CDR3 has 14 residues. V was pared by 2 bases and J by 8 bases, with 7 bases of the junction left unmatched. The CDR3 DNA reads as TGTGCCAGCAGTTTACATCAGGGGGCAGAGGGCTACACCTTC. It encodes CASSLHQGAEGYTF.

The chain uses TRBV29-1 and TRBJ2-2; D might be TRBD1 (6 bases). V was trimmed by 4 bases and J by 0 bases, leaving 12 bases between them. CDR3 length equals 15 residues. The V gene's germline CDR1 is SQVTM and CDR2 ANQGSEA. This CDR3 is CSVGKTGPNTGELFF. As DNA, the CDR3 is TGCAGCGTTGGGAAAACAGGGCCGAACACCGGGGAGCTGTTTTTT.